The 16 T cell receptor beta chains reported below all come from one sample, sequenced in a study of T cell repertoires in cytomegalovirus infection. For these receptors, no antigen is known. TCRdb used MiXCR to reprocess the reads, holding one entry per CDR3 protein. The data contain about 920,000 distinct CDR3 sequences, roughly 30% of them singletons. The source was cultured CD8+ T cells from PBMCs, collected from culture after CMV antigen stimulation. All receptors come from a human donor in good health (CMV status not recorded). Some clones in this sample may be carry-over from other donors' samples.

This clonotype appeared many times. This chain joins TRBV7-6 and TRBJ2-1; 8 bases align to TRBD1. The V segment lost 4 bases and the J segment 7 bases; nucleotides outside the gene matches: 6. Looked up from germline, CDR1 is SGHVS and CDR2 is FNYEAQ. This CDR3 has 14 residues. The CDR3 sequence is CASSSTGARNEQFF. The CDR3 nucleotides read TGTGCCAGCAGCTCGACAGGGGCGAGGAATGAGCAGTTCTTC.

The genes are TRBV7-6 and TRBJ1-5; D gene uncertain. Germline V gives CDR1 SGHVS, CDR2 FNYEAQ. This CDR3 has 12 amino acids. V lost 4 bases, J lost 6 bases, and 7 bases lay in between. CDR3 amino acids: CASSCRCQPQHF. For the CDR3, the DNA is TGTGCCAGCAGCTGTCGTTGTCAGCCCCAGCATTTT.

The chain joins TRBV6-6 to TRBJ2-2; no definite D call. From germline, CDR1 is MNHNY and CDR2 SVGAGI (reference sequence). Trimming removed 2 bases from V and 7 bases from J, with 17 bases in between. The CDR3 sequence is 16 residues long. DNA for the CDR3: TGTGCCAGCAGTTACGCTGGCCGAGGTAAAGGCGGGGAGCTGTTTTTT. This translates into CASSYAGRGKGGELFF.

The chain has TRBV19 and TRBJ1-1, with D perhaps TRBD1 (5 bases). The V gene lost 7 bases and the J gene lost 6 bases, with 9 bases spanning the gap. CDR3 length: 11 amino acids. From germline, CDR1 is LNHDA and CDR2 SQIVND (reference sequence). CDR3 nucleotides: TGTGCCAGTACCCGGGGGGCTGAAGCTTTCTTT. Translating gives CASTRGAEAFF.

This clonotype has more than one count but fewer than ten. The V gene is TRBV5-4, the J gene TRBJ2-1; 10 bases agree with TRBD1. Looked up from germline, CDR1 is SGHNT and CDR2 is YYREEE (reference sequence). J gave up 6 bases and V 0 bases, and 3 bases lay outside the gene matches. This CDR3 contains 15 residues. The CDR3: CASSLETGGLNEQFF. CDR3 nucleotides: TGTGCCAGCAGCTTGGAGACAGGGGGCCTCAATGAGCAGTTCTTC.

The V call is TRBV6-2 or TRBV6-3, the J call TRBJ2-5, with D possibly being TRBD1 (6 bases). Germline lookup yields CDR1 MNHEY and CDR2 SVGEGT. Trimming removed 6 bases from V and 0 bases from J, with 14 bases in between. This CDR3 region has 15 residues. As DNA, the CDR3 is TGTGCCAGCAGACTCGGAGACAGGTACCAAGAGACCCAGTACTTC. Translated: CASRLGDRYQETQYF.

About this clonotype: Mismatch with germline at one junction end may stem from a read error. The chain couples TRBV7-2 to TRBJ2-1; D is undetermined. Per the germline V gene, CDR1 is SGHTA and CDR2 is FQGNSA. The CDR3 covers 13 residues. The CDR3 spells CASSLVNYNEQFF. CDR3 sequence (DNA): TGTGCCAGCAGTTTAGTTAATTACAATGAGCAGTTCTTC.

This clonotype was seen a handful of times. The chain carries TRBV15 and TRBJ2-2, with D possibly matching TRBD1 (5 bases). CDR1 LNHNV and CDR2 YYDKDF come from the germline V gene (reference sequence). Trimming took off 3 bases at V and 8 bases at J, with 16 bases between the two ends. The CDR3 is made up of 15 amino acids. CDR3: CATSSVQGTQGELFF. CDR3 DNA: TGTGCCACCAGCAGTGTCCAGGGTACTCAAGGGGAGCTGTTTTTT.

The gene calls are TRBV27 and TRBJ1-2; the D gene is possibly TRBD1 (5 bases). The CDR3 is 12 amino acids. CDR1 and CDR2 (germline): MNHEY, SMNVEV (reference sequence). V shed 8 bases and J shed 8 bases, with 15 bases lying between them. The CDR3 coding sequence is TGTGCCAGCGGATTCGGAGGGGTAGGCTACACCTTC. This sequence encodes CASGFGGVGYTF.

In its sample, this clonotype was seen a few times. The CDR3: CASSEGWGKYEQYF. CDR3 bases: TGTGCCAGCAGTGAGGGATGGGGTAAATACGAGCAGTACTTC. This chain joins TRBV2 and TRBJ2-7; no clear D. CDR1 and CDR2 from the germline V gene are SNHLY and FYNNEI. V lost 3 bases and J 4 bases, leaving 13 bases between the germline ends. CDR3 size: 14 residues.

In its sample, this clonotype was seen many times. This chain links TRBV7-2 with TRBJ2-2; 10 bases are shared with TRBD1. The CDR3 has 19 amino acids. Trimming took 5 bases from V and 0 from J; bases not matched to a gene: 12. From germline, CDR1 is SGHTA and CDR2 FQGNSA. CDR3 protein: CASSSRDRGGRANTGELFF. The CDR3 region has the DNA TGTGCCAGCAGCAGCCGGGACAGGGGAGGACGCGCGAACACCGGGGAGCTGTTTTTT.

The V gene is TRBV7-6, the J gene TRBJ2-1; no clear D. CDR1 is SGHVS, CDR2 FNYEAQ, per germline. V was pared by 0 bases and J by 8 bases, with 8 bases between. This CDR3 region has 13 residues. CDR3 in amino acids: CASSLASPDEQFF. CDR3 in DNA: TGTGCCAGCAGCTTAGCGTCCCCAGATGAGCAGTTCTTC.

This clonotype showed up just a few times. The rearrangement joins TRBV10-3 to TRBJ2-7; 7 nucleotides match TRBD1. Germline V gene data show CDR1 as ENHRY and CDR2 as SYGVKD. V lost 0 bases, J lost 0 bases, and 5 bases stayed unmatched. The CDR3 extends over 16 amino acids. CDR3 nucleotide sequence: TGTGCCATCAGTGAGTCTTCGACAGGGATCTCCTACGAGCAGTACTTC. Translation gives CAISESSTGISYEQYF.

Here the CDR3 DNA reads TGTGCCAGCAGGAGGAGAGCTGGGGCCAACGTCCTGACTTTC. It encodes CASRRRAGANVLTF. The J gene is TRBJ2-6, the V gene TRBV2; D is unresolved. Germline CDR1 reads SNHLY; CDR2 reads FYNNEI. The CDR3 consists of 14 residues. Trimming took 6 bases from V and 2 from J, leaving 8 bases between them.

This clonotype occurred many times. This chain connects TRBV6-5 to TRBJ2-2; D call uncertain. The CDR3 loop spans 17 amino acids. Germline CDR1 reads MNHEY; CDR2 reads SVGAGI. The ends were cut back, 0 bases at V and 0 bases at J, with 11 bases in the middle. The CDR3 region has the DNA TGTGCCAGCAGTTACTCGATCTCATTCGCGAACACCGGGGAGCTGTTTTTT. Its translation is CASSYSISFANTGELFF.

Comments on this clonotype: A read error may explain this, as a much larger clone is one base away. The chain recombines TRBV7-2 with TRBJ1-4; D call uncertain. Germline V gene data show CDR1 as SGHTA and CDR2 as FQGNSA. The CDR3 runs 17 residues. The CDR3, as DNA: TGTGTCAGCAGCTTAGAGGCAGCCCCCACAACTAATGAAAAACTGTTTTTT. This encodes CVSSLEAAPTTNEKLFF.